The source of this T cell receptor (beta chain) is a study of blood T cell repertoires in COVID-19. Study-wide context: Whether acute or convalescent, the COVID-19 samples came from the United States, Italy and Spain.

The CDR3 runs 11 residues. The ends were cut back, 6 bases at V and 7 bases at J, with 7 bases in the middle. Germline CDR1 reads LNHDA; CDR2 reads SQIVND (reference sequence). Seattle participants joined during active infection and were tracked over time. Under the authors' procedure: Estimation of nucleated cell counts relied on the amplification of reference gene primers. TCRdb's copy holds only in-frame clones and misses some; the assay was immunoSEQ multiplex PCR. V and J calls and clone size follow that table, whereas D and trimming were derived from the DNA. The sample lists some 200,000 clones; about 85% were seen once.

The TCR originated in a woman older than 75 with COVID-19, enrolled during active disease. This chain links TRBV19 with TRBJ2-1; TRBD1 is a possible D gene (5 bases). Sequenced sample: peripheral blood. The CDR3 is CASRTENEQFF. As DNA, the CDR3 is TGTGCCAGTAGGACAGAGAATGAGCAGTTCTTC. Based on the CDR3 plus reference TRBV19 and TRBJ2-1, the full variable domain is DGGITQSPKYLFRKEGQNVTLSCEQNLNHDAMYWYRQDPGQGLRLIYYSQIVNDFQKGDIAEGYSVSREKKESFPLTVTSAQKNPTAFYLCASRTENEQFFGPGTRLTVL.